The rows below give T cell receptor beta chains drawn from one sample of a study of glioma-infiltrating T cells after dendritic cell vaccination. Data came from immunoSEQ multiplex PCR; TCRdb stores just in-frame clones and leaves some out. The sample records 72,000 or so clones, roughly 91% being singletons. The material sequenced was blood, taken after dendritic cell vaccination. The receptors shown here come from a human donor with glioblastoma. The CDR3 runs from the conserved cysteine through the conserved F or W. Each record gives: D gene, CDR3 length, J gene, V gene, CDR3 protein, CDR3 DNA. D genes are given only for firm matches.

-	13	TRBJ2-1	TRBV4-3	CASSQDRVNEQFF	TGCGCCAGCAGCCAAGACAGGGTCAATGAGCAGTTCTTC
-	14	TRBJ1-2	TRBV6-5	CASRSRTEAPGYTF	TGTGCCAGCAGATCCCGGACGGAGGCCCCTGGCTACACCTTC
TRBD1	14	TRBJ2-7	TRBV5-1	CASSPTGGLEEQYF	TGCGCCAGCAGCCCAACAGGGGGCTTGGAGGAGCAGTACTTC
TRBD1	15	TRBJ2-7	TRBV27	CASSLMGQGEVEQYF	TGTGCCAGCAGTTTAATGGGACAGGGGGAGGTCGAGCAGTACTTC
TRBD1	14	TRBJ1-5	TRBV12-5	CASGGQGWNQPQHF	TGTGCTAGTGGAGGACAGGGCTGGAATCAGCCCCAGCATTTT
TRBD1	19	TRBJ2-5	TRBV7-2	CASSLGAGGYSEREETQYF	TGTGCCAGCAGCTTAGGGGCAGGGGGTTATTCCGAACGGGAAGAGACCCAGTACTTC
TRBD1	14	TRBJ2-7	TRBV27	CASSLGRGLYEQYF	TGTGCCAGCAGTTTGGGCAGGGGGCTTTACGAGCAGTACTTC
-	14	TRBJ1-2	TRBV11-2	CASSPWRVNYGYTF	TGTGCCAGCAGCCCCTGGCGGGTTAACTATGGCTACACCTTC
-	15	TRBJ2-3	TRBV5-1	CASSLGSSGTDTQYF	TGCGCCAGCAGCTTGGGATCTAGCGGCACAGATACGCAGTATTTT
-	11	TRBJ2-2	TRBV11-3	CASSYYGELFF	TGTGCCAGCAGCTATTACGGGGAGCTGTTTTTT